This TCR beta chain was identified in a study of shared clonotypes between healthy human individuals. Regarding the study as a whole: Generally, naive subsets came out with larger estimated richness than memory subsets. Few donors limited the genetic and exposure-history diversity represented.

Positively selected for CCR7, the CD45RO-negative cells used as naive CD8 cells excluded terminally differentiated effector memory CD45RA+ cells. Of note for this clone: As yet, its antigen is unknown.

Sorted-subset replicate PCRs used 150 to 200 ng DNA, about 30,000 T cell genomes. Assay: immunoSEQ multiplex PCR; the TCRdb copy retains only in-frame clones and omits some. The table has some 2 million clones, less than 95% seen once; the top ten hold around 1.1%. CDR1 and CDR2 from the germline V gene are MGHRA and YSYEKL. V trimming: 4 bases; J trimming: 6 bases; junction bases outside the gene matches: 9. The CDR3 totals 15 residues. V gene TRBV4-1 combines with J gene TRBJ1-2; TRBD1 matches 9 bases. This sequence was found in a man between 18 and 35 years old in good health. The sample taken for sequencing was naive CD8+ T cells sorted from blood. CDR3 protein: CASSLSTGGTHGYTF. The DNA for the CDR3 is TGCGCCAGCAGCCTTTCGACAGGGGGAACTCATGGCTACACCTTC.